Included here is one T cell receptor (beta chain) sequence, with context. Its antigen is still unknown. This sample was taken from a study of regulatory T cells in long-lasting Graves disease. The V segment lost 1 base and the J segment 1 base; nucleotides outside the gene matches: 3. There are 16 residues in the CDR3. The V gene's germline CDR1 is SGHNT and CDR2 YENEEA. Building the TCR beta libraries relied on iRepertoire HTBI primers, and CDR3 regions underwent Arm-PCR. Per the authors' pipeline: Looking across samples, the authors found approximately 60 TRBV and some 13 TRBJ segments. TCRdb reprocessed the multiplex PCR reads via MiXCR and lists one record per CDR3 protein. The V and J calls and clone size are TCRdb's, not the authors'. The sample includes about 470,000 distinct CDR3 sequences, less than 25% of them seen just once. Time point specified: persistent/refractory GD, antithyroid drugs over 5 years with positive TRAb. The TCR library was prepared using RNA isolated from PBMCs. Around 9 milliliters of peripheral blood went into EDTA tubes.

Study conclusions and caveats: Patients with persistent disease shared over 2,500 public clonotypes, outpacing the 966 shared by new patients. With a small sample size, accuracy may have been reduced.

This sequence originates from a female donor with Graves disease. J is TRBJ2-2 and V is TRBV11-3, with TRBD1 identical over 7 bases. Source: peripheral blood mononuclear cells (PBMCs), taken when the disease was refractory, from a patient treated with antithyroid drugs. The DNA for the CDR3 is TGTGCCAGCAGCTTAGGCTGGACAGGGAACACCGGGGAGCTGTTTTTT. Translating gives CASSLGWTGNTGELFF.